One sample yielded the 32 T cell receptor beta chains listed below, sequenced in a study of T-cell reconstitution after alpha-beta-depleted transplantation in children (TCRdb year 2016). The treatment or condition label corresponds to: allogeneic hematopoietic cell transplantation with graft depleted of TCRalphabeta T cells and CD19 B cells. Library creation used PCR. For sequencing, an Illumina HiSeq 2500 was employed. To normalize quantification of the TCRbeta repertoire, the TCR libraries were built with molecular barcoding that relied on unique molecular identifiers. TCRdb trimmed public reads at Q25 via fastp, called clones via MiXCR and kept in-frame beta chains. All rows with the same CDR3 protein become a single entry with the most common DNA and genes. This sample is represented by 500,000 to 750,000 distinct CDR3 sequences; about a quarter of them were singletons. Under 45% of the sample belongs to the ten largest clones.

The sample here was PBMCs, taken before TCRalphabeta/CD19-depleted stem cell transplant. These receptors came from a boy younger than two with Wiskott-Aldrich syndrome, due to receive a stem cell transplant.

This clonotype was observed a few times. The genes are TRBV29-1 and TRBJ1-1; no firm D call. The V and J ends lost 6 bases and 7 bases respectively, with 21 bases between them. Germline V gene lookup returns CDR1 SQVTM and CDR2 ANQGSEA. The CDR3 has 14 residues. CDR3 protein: CSVQTRRFSGEAFF. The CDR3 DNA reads TGCAGCGTGCAGACGAGACGATTCTCCGGTGAAGCTTTCTTT. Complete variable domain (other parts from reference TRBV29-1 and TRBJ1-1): SAVISQKPSRDICQRGTSLTIQCQVDSQVTMMFWYRQQPGQSLTLIATANQGSEATYESGFVIDKFPISRPNLTFSTLTVSNMSPEDSSIYLCSVQTRRFSGEAFFGQGTRLTVV.

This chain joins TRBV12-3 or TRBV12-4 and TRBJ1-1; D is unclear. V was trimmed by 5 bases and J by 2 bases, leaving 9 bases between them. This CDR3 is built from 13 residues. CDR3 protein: CASSAQPNTEAFF. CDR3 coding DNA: TGTGCCAGCAGTGCACAGCCTAACACTGAAGCTTTCTTT.

Written as DNA, the CDR3 is TGCGCCAGCAGCCCGGGACTAGCGGGACCCCACTACGAGCAGTACTTC. Protein sequence: CASSPGLAGPHYEQYF. The chain links TRBV5-1 to TRBJ2-7, with 13 bases identical to TRBD2. The CDR3 sequence is 16 residues long. Germline loops: CDR1 SGHRS, CDR2 YFSETQ. With V trimmed by 4 bases and J by 3 bases, 7 bases remained unmatched.

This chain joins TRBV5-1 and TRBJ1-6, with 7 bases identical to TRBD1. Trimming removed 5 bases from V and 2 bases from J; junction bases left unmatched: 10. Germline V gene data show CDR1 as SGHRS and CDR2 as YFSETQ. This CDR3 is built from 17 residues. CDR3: CASRPDRTETYNSPLHF. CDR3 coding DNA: TGCGCCAGCAGACCGGACAGGACGGAGACCTATAATTCACCCCTCCACTTT.

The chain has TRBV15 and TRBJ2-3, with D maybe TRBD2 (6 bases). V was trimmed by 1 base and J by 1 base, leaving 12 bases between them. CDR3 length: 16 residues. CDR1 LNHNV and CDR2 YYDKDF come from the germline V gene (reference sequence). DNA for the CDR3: TGTGCCACCAGCAGAGGGAAGGGCGGGGGCACAGATACGCAGTATTTT. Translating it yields CATSRGKGGGTDTQYF. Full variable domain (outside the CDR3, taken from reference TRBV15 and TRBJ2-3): DAMVIQNPRYQVTQFGKPVTLSCSQTLNHNVMYWYQQKSSQAPKLLFHYYDKDFNNEADTPDNFQSRRPNTSFCFLDIRSPGLGDTAMYLCATSRGKGGGTDTQYFGPGTRLTVL.

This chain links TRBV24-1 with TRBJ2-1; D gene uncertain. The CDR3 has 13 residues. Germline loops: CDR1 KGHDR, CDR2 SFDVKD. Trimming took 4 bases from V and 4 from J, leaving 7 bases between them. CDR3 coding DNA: TGTGCCACCAGTGAGGAGATTTACAATGAGCAGTTCTTC. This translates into CATSEEIYNEQFF.

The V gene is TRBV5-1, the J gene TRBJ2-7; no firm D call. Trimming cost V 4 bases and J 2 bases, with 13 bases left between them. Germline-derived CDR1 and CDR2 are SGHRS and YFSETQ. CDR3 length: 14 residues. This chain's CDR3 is CASSASVSAYEQYF. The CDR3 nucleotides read TGCGCCAGCAGCGCCTCAGTTTCCGCCTACGAGCAGTACTTC.

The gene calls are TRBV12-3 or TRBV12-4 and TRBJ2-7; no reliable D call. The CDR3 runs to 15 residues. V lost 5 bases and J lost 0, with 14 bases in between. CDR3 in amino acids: CASSRDSESSYEQYF. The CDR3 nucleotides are TGTGCCAGCAGTCGCGACTCGGAGAGCTCCTACGAGCAGTACTTC.

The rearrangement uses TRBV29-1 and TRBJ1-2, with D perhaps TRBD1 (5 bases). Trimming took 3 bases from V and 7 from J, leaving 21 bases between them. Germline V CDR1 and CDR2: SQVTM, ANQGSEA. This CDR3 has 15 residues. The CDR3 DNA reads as TGCAGCGTTGATGATGTGAGGGACCCGTTGGGTGGCTACACCTTC. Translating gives CSVDDVRDPLGGYTF.

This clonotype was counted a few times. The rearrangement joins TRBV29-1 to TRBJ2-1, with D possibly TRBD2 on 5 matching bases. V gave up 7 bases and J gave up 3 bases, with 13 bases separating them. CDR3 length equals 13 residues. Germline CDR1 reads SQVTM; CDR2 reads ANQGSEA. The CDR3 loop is CSGTAAIYNEQFF. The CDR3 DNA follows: TGCAGCGGGACTGCGGCAATCTACAATGAGCAGTTCTTC.

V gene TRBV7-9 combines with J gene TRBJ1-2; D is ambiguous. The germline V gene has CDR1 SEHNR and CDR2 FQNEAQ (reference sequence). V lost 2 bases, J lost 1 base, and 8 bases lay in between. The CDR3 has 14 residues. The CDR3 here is CASSLLSVNYGYTF. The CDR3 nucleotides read TGTGCCAGCAGCTTATTGAGTGTTAACTATGGCTACACCTTC.

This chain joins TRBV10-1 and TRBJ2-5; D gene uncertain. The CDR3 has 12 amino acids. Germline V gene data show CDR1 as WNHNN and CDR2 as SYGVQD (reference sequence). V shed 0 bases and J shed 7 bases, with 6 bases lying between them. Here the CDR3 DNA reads TGCGCCAGCAGTGAGTCGACCGGGACCCAGTACTTC. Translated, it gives CASSESTGTQYF.

In nucleotides, the CDR3 is TGTGCCAGCAGTTACGTCCGGGACAACACAGATACGCAGTATTTT. It codes for CASSYVRDNTDTQYF. This chain links TRBV12-3 or TRBV12-4 with TRBJ2-3; tentatively, D is TRBD1 (6 bases). Trimming took 4 bases from V and 2 from J, leaving 13 bases between them. This CDR3 has 15 residues.

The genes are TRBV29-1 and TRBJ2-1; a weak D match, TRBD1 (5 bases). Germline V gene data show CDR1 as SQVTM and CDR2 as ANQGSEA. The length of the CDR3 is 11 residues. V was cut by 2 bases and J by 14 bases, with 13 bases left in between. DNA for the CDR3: TGCAGCGTTGAATTGGTGGGGCCGGAGTTCTTC. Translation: CSVELVGPEFF.

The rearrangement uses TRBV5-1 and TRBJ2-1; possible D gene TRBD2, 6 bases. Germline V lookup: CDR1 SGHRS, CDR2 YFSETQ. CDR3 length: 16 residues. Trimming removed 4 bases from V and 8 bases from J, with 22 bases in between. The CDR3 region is CASSPGGRDRGYEQFF. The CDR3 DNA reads TGCGCCAGCAGCCCCGGAGGGCGGGATCGGGGGTATGAGCAGTTCTTC.

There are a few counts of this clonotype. The CDR3, as DNA: TGTGCCAGCAGCCCAGATTGGGACGAGCAGTACTTC. Translated: CASSPDWDEQYF. The rearrangement joins TRBV12-3 or TRBV12-4 to TRBJ2-7; D gene ambiguous. The CDR3 loop spans 12 amino acids. Trimming removed 6 bases at V and 5 bases at J, with 11 bases between.

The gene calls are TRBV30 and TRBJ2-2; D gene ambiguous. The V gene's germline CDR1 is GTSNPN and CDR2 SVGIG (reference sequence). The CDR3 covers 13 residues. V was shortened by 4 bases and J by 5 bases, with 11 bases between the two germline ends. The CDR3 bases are TGTGCCTGGACGTTCTCTGGAACCGGGGAGCTGTTTTTT. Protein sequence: CAWTFSGTGELFF.

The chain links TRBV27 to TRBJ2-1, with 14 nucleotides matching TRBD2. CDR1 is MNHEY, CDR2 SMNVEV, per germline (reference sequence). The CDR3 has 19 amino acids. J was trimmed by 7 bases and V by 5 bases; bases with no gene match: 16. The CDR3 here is CASSPPGTSGRLGQNEQFF. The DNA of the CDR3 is TGTGCCAGCAGTCCGCCCGGGACTAGCGGGAGACTGGGCCAAAATGAGCAGTTCTTC.

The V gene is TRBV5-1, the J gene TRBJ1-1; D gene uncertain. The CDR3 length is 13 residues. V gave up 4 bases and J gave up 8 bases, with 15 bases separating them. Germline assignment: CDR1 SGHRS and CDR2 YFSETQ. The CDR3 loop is CASSADFFKEAFF. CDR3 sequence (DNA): TGCGCCAGCAGCGCGGACTTCTTCAAGGAAGCTTTCTTT.

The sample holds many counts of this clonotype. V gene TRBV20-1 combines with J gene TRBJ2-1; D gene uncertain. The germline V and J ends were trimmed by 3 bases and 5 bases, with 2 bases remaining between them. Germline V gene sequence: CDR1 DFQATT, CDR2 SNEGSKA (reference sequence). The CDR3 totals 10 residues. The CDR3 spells CSARDNEQFF. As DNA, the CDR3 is TGCAGTGCTAGGGACAATGAGCAGTTCTTC.

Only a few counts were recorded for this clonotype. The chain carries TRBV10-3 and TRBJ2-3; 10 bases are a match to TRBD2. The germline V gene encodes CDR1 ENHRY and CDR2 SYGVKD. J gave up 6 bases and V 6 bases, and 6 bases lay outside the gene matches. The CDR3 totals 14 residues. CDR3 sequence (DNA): TGTGCCATCAGGCTAGCGGGAGCAGCTGATACGCAGTATTTT. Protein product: CAIRLAGAADTQYF.

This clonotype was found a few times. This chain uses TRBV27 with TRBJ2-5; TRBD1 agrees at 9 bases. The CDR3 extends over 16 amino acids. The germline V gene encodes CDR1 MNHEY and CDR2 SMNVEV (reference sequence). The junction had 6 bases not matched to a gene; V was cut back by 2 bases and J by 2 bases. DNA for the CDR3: TGTGCCAGCAGTTTAGGGACAGGGAAGTGGCAAGAGACCCAGTACTTC. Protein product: CASSLGTGKWQETQYF.

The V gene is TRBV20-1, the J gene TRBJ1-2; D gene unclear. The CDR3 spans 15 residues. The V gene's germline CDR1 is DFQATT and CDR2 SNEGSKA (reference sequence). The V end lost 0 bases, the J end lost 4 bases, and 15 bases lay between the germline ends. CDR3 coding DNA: TGCAGTGCTAGAGATTCCATCCTATGGGGCTATGGCTACACCTTC. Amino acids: CSARDSILWGYGYTF.

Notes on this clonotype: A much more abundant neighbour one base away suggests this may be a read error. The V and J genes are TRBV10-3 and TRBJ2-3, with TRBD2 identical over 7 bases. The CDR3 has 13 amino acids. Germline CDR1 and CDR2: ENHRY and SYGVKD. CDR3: CAISGGSTDTRYF. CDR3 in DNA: TGTGCCATCAGTGGCGGGAGCACAGATACGCGGTATTTT.

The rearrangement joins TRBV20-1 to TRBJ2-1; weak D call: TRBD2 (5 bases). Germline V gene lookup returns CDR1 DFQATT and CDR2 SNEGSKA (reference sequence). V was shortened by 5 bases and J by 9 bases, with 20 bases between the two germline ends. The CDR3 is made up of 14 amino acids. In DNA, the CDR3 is TGCAGTGCTTCAAGAGGACTCCTTAATCTTGAGCAGTTCTTC. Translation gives CSASRGLLNLEQFF.

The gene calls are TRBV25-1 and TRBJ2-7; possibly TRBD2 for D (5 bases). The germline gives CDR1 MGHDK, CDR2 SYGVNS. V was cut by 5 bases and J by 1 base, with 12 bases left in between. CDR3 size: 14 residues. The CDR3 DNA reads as TGTGCCAGCAGTCCGCGGGTCCGATCCTACGAGCAGTACTTC. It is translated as CASSPRVRSYEQYF.

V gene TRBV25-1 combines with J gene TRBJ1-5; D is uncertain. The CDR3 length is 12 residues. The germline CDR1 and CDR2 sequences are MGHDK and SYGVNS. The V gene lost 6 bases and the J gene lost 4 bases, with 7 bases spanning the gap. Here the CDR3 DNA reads TGTGCCAGCAGACAAGGGAATCAGCCCCAGCATTTT. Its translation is CASRQGNQPQHF.

CDR3 region: CSAGTGGFYNEQFF. In nucleotides, the CDR3 is TGCAGTGCCGGGACAGGGGGGTTTTACAATGAGCAGTTCTTC. This chain joins TRBV20-1 and TRBJ2-1; TRBD1 matches 11 bases. Germline V CDR1 and CDR2: DFQATT, SNEGSKA (reference sequence). The junction had 5 bases not matched to a gene; V was cut back by 6 bases and J by 4 bases. This CDR3 contains 14 residues.

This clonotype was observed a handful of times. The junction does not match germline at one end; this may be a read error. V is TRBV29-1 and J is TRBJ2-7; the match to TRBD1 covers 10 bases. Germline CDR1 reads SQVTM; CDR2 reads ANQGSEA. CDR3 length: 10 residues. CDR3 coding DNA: TGTGGACAGGGGGTCTACGAGCAGTACTTC. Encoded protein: CGQGVYEQYF.

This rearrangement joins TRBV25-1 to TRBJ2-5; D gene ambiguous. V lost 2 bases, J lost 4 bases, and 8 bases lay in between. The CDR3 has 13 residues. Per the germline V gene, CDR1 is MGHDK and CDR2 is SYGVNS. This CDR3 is CASSEVWRETQYF. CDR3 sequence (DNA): TGTGCCAGCAGTGAAGTCTGGCGAGAGACCCAGTACTTC.

The CDR3 loop is CSVTGTSIPTDTQYF. As DNA, the CDR3 is TGCAGCGTTACCGGGACTAGCATTCCCACAGATACGCAGTATTTT. This chain uses TRBV29-1 with TRBJ2-3; 9 nucleotides align to TRBD2. Germline CDR1 and CDR2: SQVTM and ANQGSEA. The CDR3 is 15 residues long. J lost 2 bases, V lost 5 bases, and 8 bases had no gene match.

The CDR3 DNA reads TGTGCCAGCAGTTTAGCAAACGGCGCCTACAATGAGCAGTTCTTC. This encodes CASSLANGAYNEQFF. The rearrangement links TRBV12-3 or TRBV12-4 to TRBJ2-1, with D hard to call. V was trimmed by 0 bases and J by 2 bases, leaving 8 bases between them. CDR3 length: 15 amino acids.